This passage covers 23 T cell receptor beta chains from one sample sequenced in a study of neurological immune-mediated disorders (dated by TCRdb to about 2019). The method was 5' RACE. Data came from an Illumina HiSeq 2500. TCRdb handled the public reads itself, with Q25 trimming in fastp and clone calling in MiXCR, and kept productive beta chains. Each entry merges the rows of one CDR3 protein and shows their most common DNA and genes. The sample data list around 35,000 distinct CDR3 sequences, and about 1.4% of these were observed just once. The top ten hold roughly 8.7% of the sample. The sequencing input was PBMCs. All receptors derive from a woman under 40 with multiple sclerosis.

This clonotype was seen many times. The chain uses TRBV6-2 or TRBV6-3 and TRBJ2-1; 8 bases are a match to TRBD2. This CDR3 is 14 amino acids long. Trimming at V came to 2 bases and at J to 4 bases, leaving 1 base not matched to a gene. Per the germline V gene, CDR1 is MNHEY and CDR2 is SVGEGT. The DNA of the CDR3 is TGTGCCAGCAGTTACCAGCGGGAGTACAATGAGCAGTTCTTC. Protein product: CASSYQREYNEQFF.

This clonotype counts as medium-sized. The chain couples TRBV20-1 to TRBJ2-5, with D unclear. CDR3 length: 14 residues. Per the germline V gene, CDR1 is DFQATT and CDR2 is SNEGSKA (reference sequence). Trimming stripped 3 bases from V and 5 bases from J, with 16 bases between. This CDR3 reads CSASNLGLDETQYF. The DNA for the CDR3 is TGCAGTGCTAGTAATCTTGGGTTAGACGAGACCCAGTACTTC.

This clonotype was seen ten or more times. The junction differs from germline at one of its ends, possibly a read error. The chain employs TRBV7-2 and TRBJ2-1, with 11 bases that match TRBD2. The CDR3 runs 15 residues. Germline CDR1 is SGHTA and CDR2 is FQGNSA. The CDR3 nucleotides are TGTGCCAGCAGTGCCCTCGGGCAAACTAGCGGGGGTATTGGCTTC. It encodes CASSALGQTSGGIGF.

This clonotype occurred many times. V is TRBV7-9 and J is TRBJ2-5, with D possibly being TRBD1 (6 bases). V lost 1 base and J lost 3, with 12 bases in between. This CDR3 comprises 15 residues. In germline, CDR1 is SEHNR, CDR2 FQNEAQ (reference sequence). CDR3 DNA sequence: TGTGCCAGCAGCTTAGGGACAGTCTTCAAAGAGACCCAGTACTTC. It is translated as CASSLGTVFKETQYF.

This clonotype has at least ten counts. The V call is TRBV7-6, the J call TRBJ2-5; D not certain. Germline V gene sequence: CDR1 SGHVS, CDR2 FNYEAQ. This CDR3 is built from 12 residues. The V gene lost 5 bases and the J gene lost 5 bases, with 9 bases spanning the gap. Here the CDR3 reads CASSRLRETQYF. Written as DNA, the CDR3 is TGTGCCAGCAGCCGCCTCCGGGAGACCCAGTACTTC. The whole variable domain, remainder taken from reference TRBV7-6 and TRBJ2-5, is GAGVSQSPRYKVTKRGQDVALRCDPISGHVSLYWYRQALGQGPEFLTYFNYEAQQDKSGLPNDRFSAERPEGSISTLTIQRTEQRDSAMYRCASSRLRETQYFGPGTRLLVL.

This clonotype was picked up many times. This sequence joins TRBV20-1 and TRBJ2-7, with D unresolved. With 5 bases removed from V and 0 bases from J, the gap between germline ends came to 17 bases. The V gene's germline CDR1 is DFQATT and CDR2 SNEGSKA (reference sequence). This CDR3 has 15 amino acids. CDR3 region: CSAPWSSKVSYEQYF. In DNA, the CDR3 is TGCAGTGCTCCTTGGTCCAGTAAGGTCTCCTACGAGCAGTACTTC.

This clonotype was seen ten or more times. Written as DNA, the CDR3 is TGTGCCAGCAAGTCAACCAGTCCCCTCCCCGAGCAGTACTTC. Its protein is CASKSTSPLPEQYF. The V gene is TRBV7-9, the J gene TRBJ2-7; no definite D call. The CDR3 totals 14 residues. V was trimmed by 7 bases and J by 6 bases, leaving 19 bases between them. The germline V gene encodes CDR1 SEHNR and CDR2 FQNEAQ (reference sequence).

This clonotype was recorded many times. The V and J genes are TRBV5-1 and TRBJ2-2, with TRBD1 identical over 8 bases. The CDR3 is 15 residues long. In germline, CDR1 is SGHRS, CDR2 YFSETQ. J was trimmed by 4 bases and V by 3 bases; bases with no gene match: 5. The CDR3 DNA is TGCGCCAGCAGCTCAAACAGGGGGAGCACCGGGGAGCTGTTTTTT. Translation gives CASSSNRGSTGELFF.

The table lists this clonotype with many counts. This chain links TRBV9 with TRBJ1-5; D remains unclear. This CDR3 is 13 amino acids long. The V gene lost 0 bases and the J gene lost 7 bases, with 8 bases spanning the gap. Per germline, CDR1 SGDLS and CDR2 YYNGEE. The CDR3 DNA reads TGTGCCAGCAGCGTAGACCCAAGACAGCCCCAGCATTTT. This gives the protein CASSVDPRQPQHF.

Ten or more counts support this clonotype. The DNA for the CDR3 is TGTGCCAGCAGCCCTTCTACAGGGAATTATGGCTACACCTTC. This translates into CASSPSTGNYGYTF. This rearrangement joins TRBV7-2 to TRBJ1-2; perhaps TRBD1 as D (6 bases). Germline CDR1 and CDR2: SGHTA and FQGNSA. The CDR3 has 14 amino acids. V was pared by 5 bases and J by 5 bases, with 15 bases between.

This clonotype has just a few counts. CDR3 bases: TGTGCCAGCAGGCTGATCCGGGGGCAGAACGAGCAGTACTTC. It encodes CASRLIRGQNEQYF. This chain links TRBV11-2 with TRBJ2-7; TRBD1 or TRBD2 may be the D gene (6 bases each). The V end lost 6 bases, the J end lost 5 bases, and 17 bases lay between the germline ends. CDR1 SGHAT and CDR2 FQNNGV come from the germline V gene. The CDR3 covers 14 residues. Based on the CDR3 plus reference TRBV11-2 and TRBJ2-7, the full variable domain is EAGVAQSPRYKIIEKRQSVAFWCNPISGHATLYWYQQILGQGPKLLIQFQNNGVVDDSQLPKDRFSAERLKGVDSTLKIQPAKLEDSAVYLCASRLIRGQNEQYFGPGTRLTVT.

This clonotype was seen ten or more times. The V call is TRBV9, the J call TRBJ1-2; D gene uncertain. This CDR3 has 15 amino acids. V lost 3 bases and J lost 2, with 14 bases in between. CDR1 and CDR2 from the germline V gene are SGDLS and YYNGEE. The CDR3 DNA is TGTGCCAGCAGCGCTGACATCATCAGAAACTATGGCTACACCTTC. Translated: CASSADIIRNYGYTF.

This clonotype was found many times. This rearrangement joins TRBV2 to TRBJ1-1, with 7 bases lining up with TRBD1. Germline assignment: CDR1 SNHLY and CDR2 FYNNEI. The CDR3 covers 14 residues. Trimming cost V 7 bases and J 1 base; bases outside gene matches: 6. CDR3 protein: CASNPDRQNTEAFF. The CDR3 DNA reads as TGTGCCAGCAACCCGGACAGGCAGAACACTGAAGCTTTCTTT.

This clonotype was recorded many times. The chain combines TRBV20-1 with TRBJ2-3, with D hard to call. This CDR3 spans 12 amino acids. V gave up 3 bases and J gave up 4 bases, with 8 bases separating them. Germline CDR1 is DFQATT and CDR2 is SNEGSKA (reference sequence). The CDR3 sequence: CSARLVSDTQYF. CDR3 in DNA: TGCAGTGCTAGGCTGGTCTCAGATACGCAGTATTTT.

This clonotype was picked up many times. The chain uses TRBV5-1 and TRBJ2-3; no clear D. Trimming shortened V by 1 base and J by 4 bases, and 4 bases separated the two germline ends. The CDR3 contains 12 residues. CDR1 is SGHRS and CDR2 is YFSETQ in the germline V gene. CDR3 DNA: TGCGCCAGCAGCTTGATCGCAGATACGCAGTATTTT. Its protein product is CASSLIADTQYF.

This clonotype was recorded at least ten times. CDR3 region: CASSLAGSSGNTIYF. CDR3 in DNA: TGCGCCAGCAGCTTGGCAGGGAGCTCTGGAAACACCATATATTTT. The J gene is TRBJ1-3, the V gene TRBV5-1; the D gene is possibly TRBD1 (5 bases). Germline V CDR1 and CDR2: SGHRS, YFSETQ. There are 15 residues in the CDR3. V was cut by 0 bases and J by 0 bases, with 7 bases left in between. The entire variable domain, with the rest obtained from reference TRBV5-1 and TRBJ1-3, is as follows: KAGVTQTPRYLIKTRGQQVTLSCSPISGHRSVSWYQQTPGQGLQFLFEYFSETQRNKGNFPGRFSGRQFSNSRSEMNVSTLELGDSALYLCASSLAGSSGNTIYFGEGSWLTVV.

Many counts were recorded for this clonotype. V is TRBV3-2 and J is TRBJ1-2; the table names TRBD1, a call not compared with the DNA. TRBV3-2 corresponds to a pseudogene. This CDR3 has 11 amino acids. The CDR3 bases are TGTGCCAACGGGACAGCCTATGGCTACACCTTC. Translating gives CANGTAYGYTF.

The table lists this clonotype with many counts. The rearrangement joins TRBV19 to TRBJ2-1; 11 bases are shared with TRBD2. The CDR3 runs to 14 residues. V dropped 3 bases and J dropped 7; count of bases not matched to a gene: 2. Germline CDR1 LNHDA, CDR2 SQIVND (reference sequence). The CDR3 sequence: CASSIRTSGNEQFF. CDR3 sequence (DNA): TGTGCCAGTAGTATTCGGACTAGCGGGAATGAGCAGTTCTTC.

This clonotype was seen repeatedly, ten times or more. The V gene is TRBV12-3 or TRBV12-4, the J gene TRBJ1-1, with D possibly being TRBD1 (6 bases). The ends were cut back, 7 bases at V and 6 bases at J, with 15 bases in the middle. This CDR3 contains 13 residues. This CDR3 is CASKKTGGPEAFF. The CDR3 region has the DNA TGTGCCAGCAAAAAAACCGGGGGGCCTGAAGCTTTCTTT.

This clonotype was observed at least ten times. The CDR3 spells CASATGTKNIQYF. CDR3 DNA: TGTGCCAGCGCTACAGGGACCAAAAACATTCAGTACTTC. The chain uses TRBV25-1 and TRBJ2-4; perhaps TRBD1 as D (6 bases). Trimming stripped 8 bases from V and 2 bases from J, with 10 bases between. Germline V gene data show CDR1 as MGHDK and CDR2 as SYGVNS. This CDR3 has 13 residues.

This clonotype was recorded many times. The V gene is TRBV20-1, the J gene TRBJ2-7; TRBD2 aligns across 8 bases. J gave up 1 base and V 1 base, and 9 bases lay outside the gene matches. Germline CDR1 and CDR2: DFQATT and SNEGSKA (reference sequence). The CDR3 is 16 amino acids. The chain's CDR3 is CSARVHGTRVSYEQYF. CDR3 in DNA: TGCAGTGCTAGAGTTCACGGGACTAGGGTTTCCTACGAGCAGTACTTC.

This clonotype occurred many times. The chain carries TRBV20-1 and TRBJ2-1; D unclear. Germline CDR1 is DFQATT and CDR2 is SNEGSKA (reference sequence). With 4 bases removed from V and 7 bases from J, the gap between germline ends came to 11 bases. The CDR3 has 12 residues. The CDR3 is CSATTHGNEQFF. CDR3 nucleotide sequence: TGCAGTGCTACAACCCACGGGAATGAGCAGTTCTTC.

As for this clonotype: This may be a read error: a much more frequent sequence differs by one nucleotide. The chain recombines TRBV20-1 with TRBJ1-1, with D possibly being TRBD1 (6 bases). Germline V gene sequence: CDR1 DFQATT, CDR2 SNEGSKA (reference sequence). The V end was cut by 7 bases, the J end by 1 base, with 13 bases between. The CDR3 covers 13 residues. This CDR3 is CSDSTGWNTEAFF. DNA of the CDR3: TGCAGTGATTCGACAGGCTGGAACACTGAAGCTTTCTTT.